The 9 T cell receptor beta chains presented below share a single source sample, sequenced in a study of blood T cell repertoires in COVID-19. Profiled with immunoSEQ multiplex PCR; TCRdb holds only in-frame clones, not every one. Of 81,000 or so clones listed, over 80% are singletons. Sequencing was performed on peripheral blood. The receptors were sampled from a woman aged 55-70 years with active COVID-19.

V gene TRBV11-1 combines with J gene TRBJ2-2; D ambiguous. Deletions cut 1 base from V and 5 bases from J, with 11 bases between. CDR1 is SGHAT and CDR2 is FQDESV in the germline V gene (reference sequence). The length of the CDR3 is 15 residues. This CDR3 reads CASSLVYKTTGELFF. The CDR3 bases are TGTGCCAGCAGCTTAGTTTACAAAACGACCGGGGAGCTGTTTTTT.

The chain joins TRBV29-1 to TRBJ2-1, with 8 positions matching TRBD1. Germline V lookup: CDR1 SQVTM, CDR2 ANQGSEA. The junction had 4 bases not matched to a gene; V was cut back by 3 bases and J by 6 bases. The CDR3 totals 13 residues. The CDR3 loop reads CSVDFGQGNEQFF. CDR3 nucleotide sequence: TGCAGCGTTGATTTCGGACAGGGCAATGAGCAGTTCTTC.

This clone was observed a handful of times. The V and J genes are TRBV12-5 and TRBJ2-7, with 9 positions matching TRBD1. The CDR3 is 14 amino acids. V dropped 0 bases and J dropped 7; count of bases not matched to a gene: 4. The germline V gene encodes CDR1 LGHNT and CDR2 FRNRAP. CDR3 nucleotides: TGTGCTAGTGGTTTGGTTGGACAGGGGAGGGAGCAGTACTTC. Translation: CASGLVGQGREQYF.

The chain links TRBV5-4 to TRBJ2-5, with 7 nucleotides matching TRBD2. The V segment lost 3 bases and the J segment 5 bases; nucleotides outside the gene matches: 7. The germline V gene has CDR1 SGHNT and CDR2 YYREEE (reference sequence). The CDR3 has 14 residues. The chain's CDR3 is CASSSVGEGETQYF. CDR3 in DNA: TGTGCCAGCAGCTCCGTAGGGGAGGGTGAGACCCAGTACTTC.

The chain combines TRBV7-9 with TRBJ1-2; D is possibly TRBD1 (5 bases). Germline V gives CDR1 SEHNR, CDR2 FQNEAQ (reference sequence). The CDR3 totals 15 residues. Trimming took 1 base from V and 5 from J, leaving 14 bases between them. The CDR3 region is CASSLGLTAHYGYTF. The CDR3 nucleotides are TGTGCCAGCAGCTTAGGGTTGACAGCCCATTATGGCTACACCTTC.

J is TRBJ2-1 and V is TRBV7-2; D may be TRBD1 (6 bases). The V and J ends lost 5 bases and 0 bases respectively, with 14 bases between them. This CDR3 contains 16 residues. Germline loops: CDR1 SGHTA, CDR2 FQGNSA. Here the CDR3 DNA reads TGTGCCAGCAGCCCTACCTCGGACAGCTCCTACAATGAGCAGTTCTTC. Translated: CASSPTSDSSYNEQFF.

The chain combines TRBV5-1 with TRBJ2-3, with 11 positions matching TRBD2. The germline gives CDR1 SGHRS, CDR2 YFSETQ. CDR3 size: 17 residues. V was clipped by 4 bases and J by 6 bases; unmatched bases: 13. For the CDR3, the DNA is TGCGCCAGCAGCAGAACTAGCGGGAGCGGGACGGAGGATACGCAGTATTTT. The encoded protein is CASSRTSGSGTEDTQYF.

The chain combines TRBV5-4 with TRBJ2-7, with 9 bases lining up with TRBD1. Germline CDR1 SGHNT, CDR2 YYREEE (reference sequence). CDR3 size: 14 residues. The V gene end was trimmed by 2 bases and the J gene end by 9 bases; junction bases not matched to a gene: 9. CDR3 loop: CASSFSGTGFSQYF. CDR3 nucleotide sequence: TGTGCCAGCAGCTTTTCCGGGACAGGGTTTTCGCAGTACTTC.

The rearrangement links TRBV3-1 (or the pseudogene TRBV3-2) to TRBJ2-7; TRBD2 agrees at 9 bases. The trim removed 4 bases at V and 5 bases at J, leaving 12 bases unmatched. Germline values: CDR1 LGHDT, CDR2 YNNKEL (reference sequence). The CDR3 runs 16 residues. This CDR3 reads CASSPLAASGDNEQYF. CDR3 bases: TGTGCCAGCAGCCCACTCGCGGCTAGCGGGGATAACGAGCAGTACTTC.